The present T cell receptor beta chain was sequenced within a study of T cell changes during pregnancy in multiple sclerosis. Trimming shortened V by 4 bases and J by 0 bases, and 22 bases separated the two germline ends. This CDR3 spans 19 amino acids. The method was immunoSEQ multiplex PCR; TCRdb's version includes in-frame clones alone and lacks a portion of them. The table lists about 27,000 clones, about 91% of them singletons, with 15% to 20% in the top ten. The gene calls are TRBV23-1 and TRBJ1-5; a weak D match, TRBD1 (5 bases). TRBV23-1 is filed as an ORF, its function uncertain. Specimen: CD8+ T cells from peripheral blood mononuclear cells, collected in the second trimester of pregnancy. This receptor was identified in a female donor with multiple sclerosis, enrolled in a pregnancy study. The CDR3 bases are TGCGCCAGCAGTCTCACTTTATCTCGGAGGGACCTTAGCAATCAGCCCCAGCATTTT. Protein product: CASSLTLSRRDLSNQPQHF.